The T cell receptor beta chain described here comes from a study of blood T cells in healthy people across ages. The study's findings and limits: A strong correlation was found between TCR beta diversity and the percentage of naive T cells. Among T cells, TCR beta diversity per million cells dropped roughly linearly as age rose.

Ranging in age from about 6 to 100, the donors were healthy Caucasian individuals from Russia. V gave up 6 bases and J gave up 7 bases, with 12 bases separating them. This CDR3 comprises 12 residues. CDR1 and CDR2 from the germline V gene are ENHRY and SYGVKD. Worth noting for this clonotype: Its antigen is as yet unknown.

Sample-barcoded 5' priming and a J-beta primer mix drove a second PCR of roughly 6 to 12 cycles. A single record per CDR3 protein comes from TCRdb applying MiXCR to the 5' RACE reads. The sample has some 1.1 million distinct CDR3 sequences, more than 30% seen once. The receptor comes from a man younger than 35 in good health. Sequences were obtained from blood. The J gene is TRBJ1-2, the V gene TRBV10-3; the D is unclear. The CDR3 DNA follows: TGTGCCATCAGCCAGGATCTAGGTGGCTACACCTTC. Translated: CAISQDLGGYTF.